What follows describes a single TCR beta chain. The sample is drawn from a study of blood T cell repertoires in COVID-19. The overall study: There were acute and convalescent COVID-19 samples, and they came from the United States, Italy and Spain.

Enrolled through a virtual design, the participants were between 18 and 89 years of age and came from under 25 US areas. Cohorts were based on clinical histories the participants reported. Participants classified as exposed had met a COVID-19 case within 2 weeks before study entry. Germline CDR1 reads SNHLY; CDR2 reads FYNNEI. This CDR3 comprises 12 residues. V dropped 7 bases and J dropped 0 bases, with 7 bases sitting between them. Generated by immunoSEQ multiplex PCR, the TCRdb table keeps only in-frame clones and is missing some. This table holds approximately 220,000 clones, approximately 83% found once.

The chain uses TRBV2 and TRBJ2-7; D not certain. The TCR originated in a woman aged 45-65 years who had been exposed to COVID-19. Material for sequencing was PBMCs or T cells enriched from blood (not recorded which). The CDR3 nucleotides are TGTGCCAGCAAGTCAGACTCCTACGAGCAGTACTTC. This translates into CASKSDSYEQYF.